The entry below describes one T cell receptor (beta chain). Self-reported history from a screening survey and questionnaire set each donor's cohort. The study counted Cohort 3 donors as recovered given two negative PCRs, clearance, or symptom resolution. The CDR3 extends over 16 amino acids. Germline V gives CDR1 SGDLS, CDR2 YYNGEE. With 2 bases removed from V and 0 bases from J, the gap between germline ends came to 12 bases. Repertoires were generated with immunoSEQ multiplex PCR, while TCRdb's copy carries only in-frame clones and drops some. The table records fewer than 250,000 clones, 70% to 90% of them present only once. The data were obtained in a study of blood T cell repertoires in COVID-19.

The chain has TRBV9 and TRBJ2-1, with a weak D call TRBD2 (6 bases). Sequencing input: PBMCs or T cells enriched from blood (not recorded which). The clonotype was recovered from a man aged 25-45 years who had recovered from COVID-19. CDR3 DNA sequence: TGTGCCAGCAGCGTCGGGACTCGAATCTCCTACAATGAGCAGTTCTTC. This translates into CASSVGTRISYNEQFF.